This is a list of T cell receptor beta chains from one sample in a study of blood T cell repertoires in COVID-19. TCRdb's copy holds only in-frame clones and misses some; the assay was immunoSEQ multiplex PCR. This table has roughly 27,000 clones, roughly 79% appearing once. The sample was peripheral blood. The receptors originated from a man older than 75 with active or convalescent COVID-19. Each CDR3 is given with its conserved first and last residue. The order of the fields is D gene, J gene, clone size, V gene, CDR3 length, CDR3 DNA, CDR3 protein. A D gene is named only where the DNA matches it firmly. Not every row has a clone size; where given, it reads once, few, many or a size class.

d_gene: .; j_gene: TRBJ2-7; abundance: .; v_gene: TRBV6-2/TRBV6-3; len: 14; CDR3nt: TGTGCCAGCAGTTACTCGGCTGCCACCTACGAGCAGTACTTC; CDR3aa: CASSYSAATYEQYF
d_gene: TRBD1; j_gene: TRBJ2-2; abundance: .; v_gene: TRBV7-2; len: 18; CDR3nt: TGTGCCAGCAGCTTTAGGGTTCCCGTCAGGGGGCGAGGCGGGGAGCTGTTTTTT; CDR3aa: CASSFRVPVRGRGGELFF
d_gene: .; j_gene: TRBJ1-5; abundance: .; v_gene: TRBV6-5; len: 15; CDR3nt: TGTGCCAGCAGTTACTCGGGCAGGAGCAATCAGCCCCAGCATTTT; CDR3aa: CASSYSGRSNQPQHF
d_gene: TRBD1; j_gene: TRBJ1-2; abundance: few; v_gene: TRBV6-2/TRBV6-3; len: 17; CDR3nt: TGTGCCAGCAGTTACCGGGACAGGGCATCCCTTGACTATGGCTACACCTTC; CDR3aa: CASSYRDRASLDYGYTF
d_gene: TRBD1; j_gene: TRBJ1-4; abundance: .; v_gene: TRBV19; len: 14; CDR3nt: TGTGCCAGTAGTGAGGGACAGGATGCTGGAAAACTGTTTTTT; CDR3aa: CASSEGQDAGKLFF
d_gene: .; j_gene: TRBJ2-7; abundance: .; v_gene: TRBV7-9; len: 13; CDR3nt: TGTGCCAGCAGCTGGGGGCCCATGGGAGAGCAGTACTTC; CDR3aa: CASSWGPMGEQYF
d_gene: .; j_gene: TRBJ2-5; abundance: .; v_gene: TRBV5-4; len: 14; CDR3nt: TGTGCCAGCAGTCCCCGGGGAGGTGGCGAGACCCAGTACTTC; CDR3aa: CASSPRGGGETQYF
d_gene: TRBD1; j_gene: TRBJ2-1; abundance: .; v_gene: TRBV6-5; len: 13; CDR3nt: TGTGCCAGCAGTCGACAGGGTTACAATGAGCAGTTCTTC; CDR3aa: CASSRQGYNEQFF
d_gene: .; j_gene: TRBJ1-2; abundance: .; v_gene: TRBV11-2; len: 19; CDR3nt: TGTGCCAGCAGCACCCCCCTCCTCATTCCCCTCACGCACATCTATGGCTACACCTTC; CDR3aa: CASSTPLLIPLTHIYGYTF
d_gene: TRBD2; j_gene: TRBJ2-1; abundance: .; v_gene: TRBV3-1/TRBV3-2; len: 16; CDR3nt: TGTGCCAGCAGTCTTCATAGCGGGAGGGCCACCAATGAGCAGTTCTTC; CDR3aa: CASSLHSGRATNEQFF
d_gene: .; j_gene: TRBJ2-7; abundance: .; v_gene: TRBV5-6; len: 13; CDR3nt: TGTGCCAGCAGCATCCGGGGACACTACGAGCAGTACTTC; CDR3aa: CASSIRGHYEQYF
d_gene: TRBD2; j_gene: TRBJ2-3; abundance: .; v_gene: TRBV2; len: 14; CDR3nt: TGTGCCAGCAGGCGGACTAGCGGCACAGATACGCAGTATTTT; CDR3aa: CASRRTSGTDTQYF
d_gene: .; j_gene: TRBJ2-5; abundance: few; v_gene: TRBV27; len: 13; CDR3nt: TGTGCCAGCCGGGGTTACGGGAGTGAGACCCAGTACTTC; CDR3aa: CASRGYGSETQYF
d_gene: .; j_gene: TRBJ2-2; abundance: .; v_gene: TRBV7-9; len: 13; CDR3nt: TGTGCCAGTGGCTTACAGTACACCGGGGAGCTGTTTTTT; CDR3aa: CASGLQYTGELFF
d_gene: .; j_gene: TRBJ2-1; abundance: once; v_gene: TRBV12-3/TRBV12-4; len: 13; CDR3nt: TGTGCCAGCAGTACCCGCGGGGTCTTTAAGCAGTTCTTC; CDR3aa: CASSTRGVFKQFF
d_gene: TRBD1; j_gene: TRBJ1-2; abundance: .; v_gene: TRBV7-2; len: 15; CDR3nt: TGTGCCAGCAGCCCATCGACAGGGGTTAGGTATGGCTACACCTTC; CDR3aa: CASSPSTGVRYGYTF
d_gene: .; j_gene: TRBJ1-5; abundance: .; v_gene: TRBV6-2/TRBV6-3; len: 15; CDR3nt: TGTGCCAGCAGTCTGTTCCAGGGCGTAAATCAGCCCCAGCATTTT; CDR3aa: CASSLFQGVNQPQHF
d_gene: .; j_gene: TRBJ1-1; abundance: .; v_gene: TRBV28; len: 15; CDR3nt: TGTGCCAGCAGTTTAGATCAGAGGCTAAACACTGAAGCTTTCTTT; CDR3aa: CASSLDQRLNTEAFF
d_gene: .; j_gene: TRBJ2-7; abundance: .; v_gene: TRBV6-5; len: 15; CDR3nt: TGTGCCAGCAGTTATGATTGGACATCCTCCTACGAGCAGTACTTC; CDR3aa: CASSYDWTSSYEQYF
d_gene: TRBD2; j_gene: TRBJ2-7; abundance: .; v_gene: TRBV2; len: 16; CDR3nt: TGTGCCAGCACCGCAGGACTAGCGGGGGGGCGGAACGAGCAGTACTTC; CDR3aa: CASTAGLAGGRNEQYF
d_gene: TRBD1; j_gene: TRBJ1-5; abundance: .; v_gene: TRBV28; len: 15; CDR3nt: TGTGCCAGCACTAACCAGGGGGCGCGGAGTCAGCCCCAGCATTTT; CDR3aa: CASTNQGARSQPQHF
d_gene: .; j_gene: TRBJ1-2; abundance: .; v_gene: TRBV14; len: 14; CDR3nt: TGTGCCAGCCGGCCGGCCCTCCTAGCCCATGGCTACACCTTC; CDR3aa: CASRPALLAHGYTF
d_gene: .; j_gene: TRBJ1-6; abundance: .; v_gene: TRBV3-1/TRBV3-2; len: 12; CDR3nt: TGTGCCAGCAGCCTGGAGCAATCACCCCTCCACTTT; CDR3aa: CASSLEQSPLHF
d_gene: TRBD2; j_gene: TRBJ2-1; abundance: .; v_gene: TRBV9; len: 16; CDR3nt: TGTGCCAGCAGCTCGATGGGACTAGCGCTGGCCAATGAGCAGTTCTTC; CDR3aa: CASSSMGLALANEQFF